This T cell receptor beta chain was captured by sequencing in a study of shared clonotypes between healthy human individuals. Naive CD8 cells were CD45RO-negative, positively selected for CCR7, excluding terminally differentiated effector memory CD45RA+ cells. Study-wide results and caveats: Sharing across four donors was highest in naive CD4 (roughly 5%) and lowest in memory CD8 (roughly 0.4%). Non-shared clonotypes had lower generation probabilities than those shared by all four donors.

Germline V gene sequence: CDR1 MNHNS, CDR2 SASEGT. Trimming removed 6 bases from V and 7 bases from J, with 16 bases in between. This CDR3 spans 13 amino acids. About this clone: What it recognizes is unknown.

Here immunoSEQ multiplex PCR was the method, and the copy in TCRdb shows in-frame clones only, minus some. The repertoire holds 2 million to 2.5 million clones, with roughly 95% as singletons. Sequenced sample: naive CD8+ T cells sorted from blood. The chain carries TRBV6-1 and TRBJ2-7; D might be TRBD1 (5 bases). This TCR came from a man younger than 30 in good health. The CDR3 protein is CASSQPQGPEQYF. The CDR3 DNA is TGTGCCAGCAGCCAACCGCAGGGTCCAGAGCAGTACTTC.